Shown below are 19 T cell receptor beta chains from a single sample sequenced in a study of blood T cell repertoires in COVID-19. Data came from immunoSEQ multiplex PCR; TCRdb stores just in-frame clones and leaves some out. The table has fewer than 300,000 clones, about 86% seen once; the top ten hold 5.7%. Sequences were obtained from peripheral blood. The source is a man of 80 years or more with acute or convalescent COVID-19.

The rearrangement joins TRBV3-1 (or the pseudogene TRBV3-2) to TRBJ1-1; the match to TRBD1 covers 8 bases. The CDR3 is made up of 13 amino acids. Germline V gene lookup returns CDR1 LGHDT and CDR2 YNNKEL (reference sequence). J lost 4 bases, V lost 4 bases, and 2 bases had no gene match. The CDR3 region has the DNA TGTGCCAGCAGCCCTGACAGGGGCACTGAAGCTTTCTTT. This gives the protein CASSPDRGTEAFF.

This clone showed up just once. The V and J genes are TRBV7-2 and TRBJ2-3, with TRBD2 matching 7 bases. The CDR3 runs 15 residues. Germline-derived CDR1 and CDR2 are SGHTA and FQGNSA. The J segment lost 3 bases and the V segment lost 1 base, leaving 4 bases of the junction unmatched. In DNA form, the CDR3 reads TGTGCCAGCAGCTTAGGCGGGGGAGAGACAGATACGCAGTATTTT. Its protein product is CASSLGGGETDTQYF.

CDR3 in DNA: TGCGCCAGCAGCCTTGAGCGGGGGGGCACAGATACGCAGTATTTT. Amino acids: CASSLERGGTDTQYF. This chain links TRBV5-1 with TRBJ2-3; TRBD2 matches 9 bases. This CDR3 has 15 amino acids. CDR1 and CDR2 (germline): SGHRS, YFSETQ. The V segment lost 4 bases and the J segment 1 base; nucleotides outside the gene matches: 4.

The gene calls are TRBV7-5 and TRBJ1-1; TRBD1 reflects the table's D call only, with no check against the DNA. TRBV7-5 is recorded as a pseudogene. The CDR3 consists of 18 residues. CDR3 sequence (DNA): TGTGCCAGAAGCTTATTCCGGGACAGGGTACCCCCGAACACTGAAGCTTTCTTT. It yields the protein CARSLFRDRVPPNTEAFF.

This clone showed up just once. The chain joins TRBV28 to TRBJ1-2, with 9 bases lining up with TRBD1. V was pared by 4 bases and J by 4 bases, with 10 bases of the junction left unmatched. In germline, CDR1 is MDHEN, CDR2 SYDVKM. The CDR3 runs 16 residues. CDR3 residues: CASSSTTGGAVYGYTF. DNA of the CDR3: TGTGCCAGCAGTTCGACTACAGGGGGCGCGGTCTATGGCTACACCTTC.

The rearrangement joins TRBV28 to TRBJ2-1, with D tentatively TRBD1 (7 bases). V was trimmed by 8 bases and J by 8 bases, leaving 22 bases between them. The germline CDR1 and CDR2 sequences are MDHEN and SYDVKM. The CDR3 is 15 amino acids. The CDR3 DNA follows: TGTGCCAGCGTCTCCGTCGGGACCAGGGGGGATGAGCAGTTCTTC. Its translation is CASVSVGTRGDEQFF. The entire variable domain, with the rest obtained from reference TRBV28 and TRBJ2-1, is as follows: DVKVTQSSRYLVKRTGEKVFLECVQDMDHENMFWYRQDPGLGLRLIYFSYDVKMKEKGDIPEGYSVSREKKERFSLILESASTNQTSMYLCASVSVGTRGDEQFFGPGTRLTVL.

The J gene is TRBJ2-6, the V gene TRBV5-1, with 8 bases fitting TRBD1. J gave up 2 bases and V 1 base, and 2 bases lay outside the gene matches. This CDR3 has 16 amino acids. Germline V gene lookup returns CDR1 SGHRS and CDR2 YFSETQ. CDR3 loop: CASSLSGGAGANVLTF. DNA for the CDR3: TGCGCCAGCAGCTTGTCAGGGGGCGCTGGGGCCAACGTCCTGACTTTC.

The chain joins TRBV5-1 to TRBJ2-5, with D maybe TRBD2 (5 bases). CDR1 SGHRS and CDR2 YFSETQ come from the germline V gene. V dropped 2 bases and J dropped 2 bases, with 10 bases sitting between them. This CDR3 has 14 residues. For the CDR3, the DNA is TGCGCCAGCAGCTTCGGACTGGAACAAGAGACCCAGTACTTC. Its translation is CASSFGLEQETQYF.

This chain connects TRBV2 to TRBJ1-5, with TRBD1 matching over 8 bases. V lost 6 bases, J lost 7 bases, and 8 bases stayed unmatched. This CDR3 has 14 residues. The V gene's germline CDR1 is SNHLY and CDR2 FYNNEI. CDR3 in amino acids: CASSPGGRDQPQHF. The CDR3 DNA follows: TGTGCCAGCAGCCCAGGGGGCCGGGACCAGCCCCAGCATTTT. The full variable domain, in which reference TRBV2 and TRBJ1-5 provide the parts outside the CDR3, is EPEVTQTPSHQVTQMGQEVILRCVPISNHLYFYWYRQILGQKVEFLVSFYNNEISEKSEIFDDQFSVERPDGSNFTLKIRSTKLEDSAMYFCASSPGGRDQPQHFGDGTRLSIL.

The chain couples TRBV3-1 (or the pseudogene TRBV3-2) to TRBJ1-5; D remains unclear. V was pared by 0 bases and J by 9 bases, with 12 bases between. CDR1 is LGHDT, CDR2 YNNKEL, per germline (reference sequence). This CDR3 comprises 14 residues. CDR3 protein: CASSQDPLVSPQHF. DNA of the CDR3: TGTGCCAGCAGCCAAGATCCCCTCGTTTCGCCCCAGCATTTT.

For the CDR3, the DNA is TGCGCCAGCAGTTCAGGGCCTCCGAATGAGCAGTTCTTC. It translates to CASSSGPPNEQFF. The gene calls are TRBV5-1 and TRBJ2-1, with D possibly being TRBD1 (5 bases). The CDR3 has 13 residues. V was clipped by 5 bases and J by 7 bases, with 13 bases between them. Germline CDR1 is SGHRS and CDR2 is YFSETQ.

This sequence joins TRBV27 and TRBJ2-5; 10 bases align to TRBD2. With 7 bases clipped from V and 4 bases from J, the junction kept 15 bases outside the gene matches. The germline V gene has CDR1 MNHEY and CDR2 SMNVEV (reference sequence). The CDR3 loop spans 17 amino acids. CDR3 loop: CASIPRGASGSGETQYF. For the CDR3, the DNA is TGTGCCAGCATCCCACGAGGAGCTAGCGGGAGTGGAGAGACCCAGTACTTC.

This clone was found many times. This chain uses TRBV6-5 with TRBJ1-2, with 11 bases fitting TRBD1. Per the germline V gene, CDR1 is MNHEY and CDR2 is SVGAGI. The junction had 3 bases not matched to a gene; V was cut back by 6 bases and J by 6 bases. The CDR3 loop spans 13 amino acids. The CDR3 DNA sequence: TGTGCCAGCAGGGGACAGGGGGATGATGGCTACACCTTC. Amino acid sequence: CASRGQGDDGYTF.

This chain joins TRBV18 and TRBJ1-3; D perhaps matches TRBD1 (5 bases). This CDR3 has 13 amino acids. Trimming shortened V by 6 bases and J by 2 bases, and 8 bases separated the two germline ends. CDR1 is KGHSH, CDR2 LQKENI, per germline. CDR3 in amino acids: CASSEGAGNTIYF. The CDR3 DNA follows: TGTGCCAGCTCCGAAGGGGCTGGAAACACCATATATTTT. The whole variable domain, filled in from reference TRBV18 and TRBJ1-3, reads NAGVMQNPRHLVRRRGQEARLRCSPMKGHSHVYWYRQLPEEGLKFMVYLQKENIIDESGMPKERFSAEFPKEGPSILRIQQVVRGDSAAYFCASSEGAGNTIYFGEGSWLTVV.

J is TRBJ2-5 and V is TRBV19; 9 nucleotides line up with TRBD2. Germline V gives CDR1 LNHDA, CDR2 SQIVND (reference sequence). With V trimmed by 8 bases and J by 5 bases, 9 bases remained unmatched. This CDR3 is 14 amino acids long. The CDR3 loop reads CASSPGLALETQYF. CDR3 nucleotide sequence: TGTGCCAGTTCTCCGGGACTAGCATTGGAGACCCAGTACTTC.

This CDR3 is CSASPRQISYEQYF. Written as DNA, the CDR3 is TGCAGTGCTAGTCCCCGACAGATTTCTTACGAGCAGTACTTC. The chain employs TRBV20-1 and TRBJ2-7; tentatively, D is TRBD1 (5 bases). Germline V gives CDR1 DFQATT, CDR2 SNEGSKA (reference sequence). Deletions cut 3 bases from V and 4 bases from J, with 16 bases between. The CDR3 is 14 amino acids.

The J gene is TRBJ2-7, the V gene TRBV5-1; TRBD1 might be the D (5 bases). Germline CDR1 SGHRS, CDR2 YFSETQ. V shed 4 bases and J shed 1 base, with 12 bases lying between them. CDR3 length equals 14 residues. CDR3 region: CASSTDSRSYEQYF. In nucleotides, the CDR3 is TGCGCCAGCAGCACTGACAGCCGTTCCTACGAGCAGTACTTC.

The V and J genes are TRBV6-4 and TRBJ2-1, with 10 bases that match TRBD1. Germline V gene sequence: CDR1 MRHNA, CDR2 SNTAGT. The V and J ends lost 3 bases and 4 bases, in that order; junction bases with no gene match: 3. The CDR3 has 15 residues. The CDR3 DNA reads TGTGCCAGCAGTGAGGGGACAGGGGAATACAATGAGCAGTTCTTC. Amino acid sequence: CASSEGTGEYNEQFF.

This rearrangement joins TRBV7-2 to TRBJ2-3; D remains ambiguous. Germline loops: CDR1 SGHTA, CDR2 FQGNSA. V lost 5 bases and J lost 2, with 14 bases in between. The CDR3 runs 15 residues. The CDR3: CASSITSAVTDTQYF. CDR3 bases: TGTGCCAGCAGCATCACCTCGGCGGTCACAGATACGCAGTATTTT.